This is a list of T cell receptor beta chains from one sample in a study of cytomegalovirus exposure and HLA in healthy donors. Libraries were prepared by immunoSEQ multiplex PCR; TCRdb keeps only in-frame clonotypes and omits some of them. In the table there are 150,000 or so clones, about 86% of which are singletons. Sequencing was carried out using PBMCs. These receptor sequences come from a woman in her twenties or thirties in good health and CMV-seronegative. The CDR3 runs from the conserved cysteine through the conserved F or W. D genes are given only for firm matches. Only some rows state a clone size, as once, few, many or a class for expanded clones.

v_call	j_call	clone_size	d_call	cdr3_nt	cdr3_aa
TRBV7-6	TRBJ2-7	.	TRBD1	TGTGCCAGCAGCTTCGGGACAGAAGATTACGAGCAGTACTTC	CASSFGTEDYEQYF
TRBV19	TRBJ1-2	.	TRBD1	TGTGCCAGTAAGCCGGGACAGCTGAATGGCTACACCTTC	CASKPGQLNGYTF
TRBV5-1	TRBJ1-1	.	TRBD1	TGCGCCAGCAGCCCAGGACAGGGGGCAGGGACTGAAGCTTTCTTT	CASSPGQGAGTEAFF
TRBV7-6	TRBJ1-1	.	.	TGTGCCAGCAGCTTAGTGGCACAGGGCACTGAAGCTTTCTTT	CASSLVAQGTEAFF
TRBV30	TRBJ2-7	.	.	TGTGCCTGGAGTGTAGAGATCCGCTCCTACGAGCAGTACTTC	CAWSVEIRSYEQYF
TRBV2	TRBJ2-7	.	TRBD1	TGTGCCAGCAGCCTCCCAACAGGGGGCGCCTACGAGCAGTACTTC	CASSLPTGGAYEQYF
TRBV5-1	TRBJ1-1	few	.	TGCGCCAGCAGCTTCATTGCGGACACTGAAGCTTTCTTT	CASSFIADTEAFF
TRBV6-5	TRBJ2-7	.	.	TGTGCCAGCAGTACCTCGACTGGTTACGAGCAGTACTTC	CASSTSTGYEQYF
TRBV29-1	TRBJ2-7	.	TRBD1	TGCAGCGTTGAAGACCGGGACAGCCAAGGATCCTACGAGCAGTACTTC	CSVEDRDSQGSYEQYF
TRBV5-1	TRBJ1-2	few	.	TGCGCCAGCAGCTTGGTGGGGGCTGGCTACACCTTC	CASSLVGAGYTF
TRBV7-9	TRBJ2-3	.	.	TGTGCCAGCAGCTCCCGACAGAGCACAGATACGCAGTATTTT	CASSSRQSTDTQYF
TRBV18	TRBJ2-5	.	.	TGTGCCAGCTCACTCTCGCAGGTCCAAGAGACCCAGTACTTC	CASSLSQVQETQYF
TRBV27	TRBJ1-1	.	.	TGTGCCAGCAGTTTATGGTCGCCTCTAGGGAACACTGAAGCTTTCTTT	CASSLWSPLGNTEAFF
TRBV5-6	TRBJ1-1	.	TRBD1	TGTGCCAGCAGCCCGTTCCTGGACAGGGAAGTTGGAGAGAACACTGAAGCTTTCTTT	CASSPFLDREVGENTEAFF
TRBV29-1	TRBJ2-1	.	.	TGCAGCGTTGACTCCGGGGTCAGCAATGGGGATGAGCAGTTCTTC	CSVDSGVSNGDEQFF
TRBV11-2	TRBJ2-7	.	TRBD1	TGTGCCAGCAGCCCGGACAGGGACGAGCAGTACTTC	CASSPDRDEQYF
TRBV7-9	TRBJ2-1	.	TRBD2	TGTGCCAGCAGCCCTATACAGCGGGGGTTTGGGAATGAGCAGTTCTTC	CASSPIQRGFGNEQFF
TRBV27	TRBJ2-3	once	.	TGTGCCAGCAGTTTAGGAGGAGATACGCAGTATTTT	CASSLGGDTQYF
TRBV10-1	TRBJ2-3	once	TRBD2	TGCGCCAGCAGCAGAACAGGACTAGCGGGGGGGCTGAGCACAGATACGCAGTATTTT	CASSRTGLAGGLSTDTQYF
TRBV30	TRBJ2-7	.	TRBD1	TGTGCCTGGAGCCCCAAAGATGGTTTGGACAGGGCCCACGAGCAGTACTTC	CAWSPKDGLDRAHEQYF
TRBV2	TRBJ2-3	.	.	TGTGCCAGCCGCGGGGACCCCACAGATACGCAGTATTTT	CASRGDPTDTQYF
TRBV28	TRBJ2-5	.	.	TGTGCCAGCAGTTTACCGGTGGAGGGGCTCAGGATCCAGTACTTC	CASSLPVEGLRIQYF
TRBV5-1	TRBJ2-5	.	.	TGCGCCAGCAGCGGATACAGAAGCCAAGAGACCCAGTACTTC	CASSGYRSQETQYF
TRBV25-1	TRBJ1-1	.	.	TGTGCCAGCATCCCATGGGGGCGCTCTGAAGCTTTCTTT	CASIPWGRSEAFF
TRBV7-9	TRBJ1-1	.	.	TGTGCCAGCAGCTTGCAGGGAGAAGCTTTCTTT	CASSLQGEAFF
TRBV6-4	TRBJ2-3	.	.	TGTGCCAGCAGTGGTCCTTCAGATACGCAGTATTTT	CASSGPSDTQYF
TRBV18	TRBJ1-5	.	TRBD1	TGTGCCAGCTCGCCCGGGACAGGGGTCAGGCAGCCCCAGCATTTT	CASSPGTGVRQPQHF
TRBV7-8	TRBJ2-1	.	.	TGTGCCAGCAGCTTAGATAGCGTGACCTACAATGAGCAGTTCTTC	CASSLDSVTYNEQFF
TRBV5-1	TRBJ2-7	.	.	TGCGCCAGCAGCTATGGGACTGCAACCTACGAGCAGTACTTC	CASSYGTATYEQYF
TRBV9	TRBJ1-1	once	.	TGTGCCAGCAGCGTGGAAGGAGGGGACACTGAAGCTTTCTTT	CASSVEGGDTEAFF
TRBV7-9	TRBJ2-7	.	TRBD1	TGTGCCAGCAGCTTAGGGGACAGCTACGAGCAGTACTTC	CASSLGDSYEQYF
TRBV19	TRBJ1-1	few	.	TGTGCCAGTAGGACAGAGAACACTGAAGCTTTCTTT	CASRTENTEAFF
TRBV27	TRBJ2-6	.	TRBD1	TGTGCCAGCAGTTTCTCCGGGACAGGGGGCGCTGGGGCCAACGTCCTGACTTTC	CASSFSGTGGAGANVLTF
TRBV28	TRBJ1-2	.	TRBD1	TGTGCCAGCAGTGGAGCGGGACAGGGGGGCGATGGCTACACCTTC	CASSGAGQGGDGYTF
TRBV6-1	TRBJ2-5	.	.	TGTGCCAGCAGTGAAGGGGAGTCGGTCGAGACCCAGTACTTC	CASSEGESVETQYF
TRBV2	TRBJ2-7	.	TRBD1	TGTGCCAGCAGCGGTGAGGGGGCCCATGGGTACGAGCAGTACTTC	CASSGEGAHGYEQYF
TRBV7-6	TRBJ1-6	.	.	TGTGCCAGCAGCTTAGGTGGAGTTGATAATTCACCCCTCCACTTT	CASSLGGVDNSPLHF
TRBV5-1	TRBJ1-1	few	TRBD1	TGCGCCAGCAGCTTGTGGACAGGGAACACTGAAGCTTTCTTT	CASSLWTGNTEAFF
TRBV19	TRBJ1-1	once	.	TGTGCCAGTAACAGGGATGGTAGGACTGAAGCTTTCTTT	CASNRDGRTEAFF
TRBV29-1	TRBJ1-5	.	TRBD1	TGCAGCGTCGGGACAGGGGAAGGCAATCAGCCCCAGCATTTT	CSVGTGEGNQPQHF
TRBV15	TRBJ2-5	once	.	TGTGCCACCAGCCCTCGACATGAGACCCAGTACTTC	CATSPRHETQYF
TRBV19	TRBJ2-7	.	.	TGTGCCAGTAGTATTACGGTGAACGGCTACGAGCAGTACTTC	CASSITVNGYEQYF
TRBV19	TRBJ1-6	.	.	TGTGCCAGTAGTTTCCTCAACCTATCACCCCTCCACTTT	CASSFLNLSPLHF
TRBV18	TRBJ1-5	.	TRBD1	TGTGCCAGCTCACCATTTGGGACAGGGGGCAGGAGGGGCAATCAGCCCCAGCATTTT	CASSPFGTGGRRGNQPQHF
TRBV29-1	TRBJ1-1	.	TRBD1	TGCAGCGTTTTAGACAGGGTTACTGAAGCTTTCTTT	CSVLDRVTEAFF
TRBV11-2	TRBJ1-2	.	.	TGTGCCAGCAGCCAAAGGACAGCCTATGGCTACACCTTC	CASSQRTAYGYTF
TRBV7-8	TRBJ2-5	.	.	TGTGCCAGCAGCCGCAGGGACCAAGAGACCCAGTACTTC	CASSRRDQETQYF
TRBV27	TRBJ2-7	.	.	TGTGCCACCCAGGAGGGTCGGGAGCAGTACTTC	CATQEGREQYF
TRBV5-4	TRBJ2-2	.	.	TGTGCCAGCAGCCCCCTGGAGGGGCCCGGGGAGCTGTTTTTT	CASSPLEGPGELFF
TRBV11-2	TRBJ2-2	.	TRBD1	TGTGCCAGCAGCTTAGTTAGACAGGGGGCCCGGTACACCGGGGAGCTGTTTTTT	CASSLVRQGARYTGELFF
TRBV4-1	TRBJ1-1	.	.	TGCGCCAGCAGCCAATTACCCGGGGGGGCCACTGAAGCTTTCTTT	CASSQLPGGATEAFF
TRBV5-1	TRBJ2-5	.	.	TGCGCCAGCAGCTTGAGGGGGGGAGAGACCCAGTACTTC	CASSLRGGETQYF
TRBV5-4	TRBJ1-6	.	.	TGTGCCAGCAGTGACTACAGGGTCCGCTCCTATAATTCACCCCTCCACTTT	CASSDYRVRSYNSPLHF
TRBV29-1	TRBJ1-1	.	.	TGCAGCGGTATGCAGGGTATGAACACTGAAGCTTTCTTT	CSGMQGMNTEAFF